This TCR beta chain was sequenced during a study of cytomegalovirus exposure and HLA in healthy donors. Study-level points and caveats: A later analysis revealed that TCR association rates differed between HLA loci, peaking at DRB1 and bottoming out at HLA-C. Earlier analysis found most TCR beta V segments productive about 90% or about 30% of the time.

The PCR made use of 60 Vbeta and 13 Jbeta primers. Assay: immunoSEQ multiplex PCR; the TCRdb copy retains only in-frame clones and omits some. The data contain approximately 150,000 clones, roughly 70% of them singletons. In this sample, this clone turned up once. Its matching antigen is unknown. This CDR3 spans 11 amino acids. The V gene lost 5 bases and the J gene lost 6 bases, with 5 bases spanning the gap. The germline V gene encodes CDR1 PRHDT and CDR2 FYEKMQ (reference sequence). The chain carries TRBV13 and TRBJ2-4; D is undetermined. The clonotype originates from a male donor in good health and CMV-seronegative. The material sequenced was PBMCs. The CDR3 nucleotides are TGTGCCAGCAGCCTCCGAAACATTCAGTACTTC. Its protein is CASSLRNIQYF.